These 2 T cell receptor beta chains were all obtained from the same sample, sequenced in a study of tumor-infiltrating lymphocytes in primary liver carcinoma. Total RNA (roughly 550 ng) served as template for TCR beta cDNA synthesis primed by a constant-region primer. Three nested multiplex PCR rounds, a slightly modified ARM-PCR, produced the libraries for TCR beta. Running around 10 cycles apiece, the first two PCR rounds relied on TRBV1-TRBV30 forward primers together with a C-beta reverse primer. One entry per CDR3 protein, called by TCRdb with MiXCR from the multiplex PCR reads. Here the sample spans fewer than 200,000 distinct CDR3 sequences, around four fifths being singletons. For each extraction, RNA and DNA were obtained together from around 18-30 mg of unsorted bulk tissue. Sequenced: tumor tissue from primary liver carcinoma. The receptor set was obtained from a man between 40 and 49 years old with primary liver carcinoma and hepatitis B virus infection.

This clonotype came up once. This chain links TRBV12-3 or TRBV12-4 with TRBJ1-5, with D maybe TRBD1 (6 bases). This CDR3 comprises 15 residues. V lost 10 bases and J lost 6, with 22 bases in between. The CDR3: CANTRDTAISQPQHF. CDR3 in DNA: TGTGCCAACACGCGGGACACCGCAATAAGTCAGCCCCAGCATTTT.

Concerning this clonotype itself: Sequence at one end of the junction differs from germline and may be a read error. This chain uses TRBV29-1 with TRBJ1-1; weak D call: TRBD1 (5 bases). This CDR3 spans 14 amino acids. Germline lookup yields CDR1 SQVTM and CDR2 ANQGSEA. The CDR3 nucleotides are TGTAGCGGCCGCCTGGGGGGGGAGGGCACTGAAGCTTTCTTT. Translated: CSGRLGGEGTEAFF.